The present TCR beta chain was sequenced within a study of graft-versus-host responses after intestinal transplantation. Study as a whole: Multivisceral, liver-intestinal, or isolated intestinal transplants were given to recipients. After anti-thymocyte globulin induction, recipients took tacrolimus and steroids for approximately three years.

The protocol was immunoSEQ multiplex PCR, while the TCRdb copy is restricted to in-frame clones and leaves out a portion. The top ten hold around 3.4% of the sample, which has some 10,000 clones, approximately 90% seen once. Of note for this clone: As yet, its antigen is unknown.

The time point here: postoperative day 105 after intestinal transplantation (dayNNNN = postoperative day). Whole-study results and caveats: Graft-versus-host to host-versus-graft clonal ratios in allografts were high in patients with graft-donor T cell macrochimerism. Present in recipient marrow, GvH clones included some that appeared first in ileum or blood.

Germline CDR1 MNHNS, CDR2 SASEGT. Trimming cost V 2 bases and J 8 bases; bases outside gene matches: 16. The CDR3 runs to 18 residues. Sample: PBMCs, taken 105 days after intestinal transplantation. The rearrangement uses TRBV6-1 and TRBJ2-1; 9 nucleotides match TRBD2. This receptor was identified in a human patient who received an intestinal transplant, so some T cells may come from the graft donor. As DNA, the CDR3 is TGTGCCAGCAGTGAACGGCGGGAGGGCCCATGGCAAGAGCATGAGCAGTTCTTC. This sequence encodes CASSERREGPWQEHEQFF.